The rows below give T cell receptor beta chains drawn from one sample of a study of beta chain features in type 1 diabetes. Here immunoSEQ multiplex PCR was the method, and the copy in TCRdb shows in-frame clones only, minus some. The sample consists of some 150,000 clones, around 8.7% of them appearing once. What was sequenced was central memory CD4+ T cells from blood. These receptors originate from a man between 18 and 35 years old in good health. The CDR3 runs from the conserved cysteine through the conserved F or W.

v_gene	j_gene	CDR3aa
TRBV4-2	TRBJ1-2	CASSQETGKQGYYNGYTF
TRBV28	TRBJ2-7	CASSRAWYEQYF
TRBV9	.	CASSVAPVDGYEQYF
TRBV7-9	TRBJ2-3	CASGTGRTDTQYF
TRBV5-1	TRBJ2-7	CASSFAQGSHEQYF
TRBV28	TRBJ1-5	CASRRGGYQPQHF
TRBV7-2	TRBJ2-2	CASSLDRNTGELFF
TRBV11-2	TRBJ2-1	CASSSGQGGYNEQFF
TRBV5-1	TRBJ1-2	CASSPAAGQSYGYTF
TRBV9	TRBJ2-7	CASSPSIGEQYF
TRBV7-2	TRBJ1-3	CASSASEGASGNTIYF
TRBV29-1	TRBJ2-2	CSVGGLTNTGELFF
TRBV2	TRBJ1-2	CASSDRTGGSGYTF
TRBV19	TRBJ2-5	CASSAHREETQYF
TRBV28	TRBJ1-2	CASTSYYGYTF
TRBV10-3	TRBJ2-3	CAISDRREVTDTQYF
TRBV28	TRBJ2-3	CASSLLGGGPDTQYF
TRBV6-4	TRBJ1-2	CASSPDRFNYGYTF
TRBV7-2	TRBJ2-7	CASSPPPGFYEQYF
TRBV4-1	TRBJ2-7	CASSRGGMDYEQYF
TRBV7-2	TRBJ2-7	CASSSTRDSYEQYF
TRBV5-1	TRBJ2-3	CASSRQGFGTDTQYF
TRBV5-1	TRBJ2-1	CASSSQTGAYSYNEQFF
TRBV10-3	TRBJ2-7	CAISTSGAYEQYF
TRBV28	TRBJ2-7	CASSWTPGTGGPGEQYF
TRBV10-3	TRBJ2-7	CASSGGNAWEQYF
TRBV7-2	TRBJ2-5	CASNTGGRGTQYF
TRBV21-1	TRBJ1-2	CASSKAGFQGATRGYTF
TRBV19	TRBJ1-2	CASSWTGGSGYTF
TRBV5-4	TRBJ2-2	CASSLSPGQGATGELFF
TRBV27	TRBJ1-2	CASSKTGRNYGYTF
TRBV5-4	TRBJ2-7	CASSRTPSGEQYF
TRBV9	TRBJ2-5	CASSVVGGTGETQYF
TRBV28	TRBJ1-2	CASSGQVDYGYTF
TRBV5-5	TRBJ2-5	CASKRGGDRGRETQYF
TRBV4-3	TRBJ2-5	CASSPNSGLGETQYF
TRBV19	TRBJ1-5	CASTRGVINQPQHF